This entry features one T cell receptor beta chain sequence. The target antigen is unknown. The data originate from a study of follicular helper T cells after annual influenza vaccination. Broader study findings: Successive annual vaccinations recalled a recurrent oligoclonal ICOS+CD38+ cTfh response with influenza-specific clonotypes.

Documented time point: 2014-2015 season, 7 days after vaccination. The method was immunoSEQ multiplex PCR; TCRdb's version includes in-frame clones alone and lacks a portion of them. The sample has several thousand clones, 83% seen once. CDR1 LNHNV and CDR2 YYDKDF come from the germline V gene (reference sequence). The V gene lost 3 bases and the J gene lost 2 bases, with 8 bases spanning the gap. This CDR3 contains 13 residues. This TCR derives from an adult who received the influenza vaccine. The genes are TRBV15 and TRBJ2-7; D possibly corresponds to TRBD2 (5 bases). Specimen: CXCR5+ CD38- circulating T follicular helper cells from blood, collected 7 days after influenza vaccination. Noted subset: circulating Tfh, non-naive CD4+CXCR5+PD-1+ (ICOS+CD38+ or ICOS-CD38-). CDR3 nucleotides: TGTGCCACCAGCAGGGGAGCCACCTACGAGCAGTACTTC. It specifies CATSRGATYEQYF.